This TCR beta chain emerged from a study of metastatic and nonmetastatic thyroid tumors. Trimming shortened V by 6 bases and J by 0 bases, and 12 bases separated the two germline ends. The CDR3 extends over 15 amino acids. No patient received treatment before thyroid surgery. TCRdb re-called the PCR reads via MiXCR. In the table there are 30,000 to 40,000 clones, roughly 33% of which are singletons. Material: tumor tissue. The rearrangement joins TRBV12-3 or TRBV12-4 to TRBJ2-1; D unresolved. This TCR was sampled from a female donor with papillary thyroid cancer or a benign thyroid nodule (not recorded which). Some clones in this sample may be carry-over from other donors' samples. CDR3 DNA sequence: TGTGCCAGCAGGCCCGACTTGAGCTCCTACAATGAGCAGTTCTTC. This codes for CASRPDLSSYNEQFF.